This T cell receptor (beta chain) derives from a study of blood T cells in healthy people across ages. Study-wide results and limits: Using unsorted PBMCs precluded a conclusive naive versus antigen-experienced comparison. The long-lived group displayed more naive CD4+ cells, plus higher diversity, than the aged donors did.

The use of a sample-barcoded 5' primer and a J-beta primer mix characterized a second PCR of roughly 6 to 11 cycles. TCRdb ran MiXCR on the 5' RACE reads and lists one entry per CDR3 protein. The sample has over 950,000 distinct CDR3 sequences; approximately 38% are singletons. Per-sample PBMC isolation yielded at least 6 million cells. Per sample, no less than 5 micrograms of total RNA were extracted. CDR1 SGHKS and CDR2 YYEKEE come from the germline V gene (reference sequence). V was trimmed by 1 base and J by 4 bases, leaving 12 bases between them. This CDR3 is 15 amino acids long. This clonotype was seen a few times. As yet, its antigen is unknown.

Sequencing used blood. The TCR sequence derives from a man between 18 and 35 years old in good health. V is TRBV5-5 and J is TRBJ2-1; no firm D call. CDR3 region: CASSLPQCLYNEQFF. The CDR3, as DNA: TGTGCCAGCAGCTTGCCCCAGTGCCTTTACAATGAGCAGTTCTTC.